This T cell receptor beta chain emerged from a study of OX40 agonist ivuxolimab in advanced cancers. The study's findings and limits: CD8+ T cells showed, on average, more clonal expansion than CD4+ cells.

Patients were excluded for autoimmune disease history or systemic immunosuppression. Sequenced by immunoSEQ multiplex PCR; TCRdb stores in-frame clones only, minus some. The sample holds under 85,000 clones, approximately 90% seen once. This clone was found once. What it recognizes is unknown. This CDR3 contains 15 residues. The germline V gene has CDR1 MDHEN and CDR2 SYDVKM. Between the trimmed V and J ends, which lost 5 bases and 3 bases, there was a span of 13 bases. This TCR derives from an adult with an advanced solid tumor such as melanoma, head and neck, liver or kidney cancer. Source: CD4+ or CD8+ T cells sorted from blood, taken in a trial of the OX40 agonist ivuxolimab. The chain is built from TRBV28 and TRBJ2-2; the D is unclear. The CDR3 region has the DNA TGTGCCAGCAGTCCAGGACCGCGCTACACCGGGGAGCTGTTTTTT. The encoded protein is CASSPGPRYTGELFF.